The 5 T cell receptor beta chains listed next were all sequenced from one sample in a study of T cells in localized non-small cell lung cancer (dated by TCRdb to the early 2020s). The library was made by the immunoSEQ multiplex PCR assay. TCRdb obtained this table from immuneACCESS and retained in-frame rearrangements with V and J assigned. These tables miss some clones; where compared with another copy, unresolved V genes account for less than half of the shortfall, and the remainder is unexplained. The sample yields about 25,000 clones; approximately 90% were counted once. The ten largest clones take up roughly 2.8% of the sample. The sequencing here drew on peripheral blood, taken before any cancer treatment. These receptors all stem from a woman aged 40-70 years with stage I lung adenocarcinoma.

The chain joins TRBV28 to TRBJ2-3, with D perhaps matching TRBD1 (5 bases). In germline, CDR1 is MDHEN, CDR2 SYDVKM. V dropped 8 bases and J dropped 4 bases, with 13 bases sitting between them. The CDR3 totals 13 residues. The CDR3 DNA reads as TGTGCCAGCGGGGCAAGTCGACCAGATACGCAGTATTTT. This codes for CASGASRPDTQYF.

The rearrangement uses TRBV9 and TRBJ1-2, with D perhaps matching TRBD1 (6 bases). Trimming removed 3 bases from V and 4 bases from J, with 16 bases in between. This CDR3 has 15 residues. CDR1 SGDLS and CDR2 YYNGEE come from the germline V gene. CDR3 coding DNA: TGTGCCAGCAGCGGACGTTTTAGGGGGTCCTATGGCTACACCTTC. Translation gives CASSGRFRGSYGYTF.

V usage is TRBV2 and J usage is TRBJ2-5; the D gene is possibly TRBD2 (6 bases). Germline CDR1 SNHLY, CDR2 FYNNEI. This CDR3 spans 13 amino acids. V shed 7 bases and J shed 6 bases, with 15 bases lying between them. CDR3 amino acids: CASTSTGGQTQYF. The DNA of the CDR3 is TGTGCCAGCACCTCGACCGGGGGACAGACCCAGTACTTC.

This chain joins TRBV11-2 and TRBJ1-1; maybe TRBD1 (6 bases). From germline, CDR1 is SGHAT and CDR2 FQNNGV. The V end was cut by 5 bases, the J end by 2 bases, with 24 bases between. CDR3 length: 18 amino acids. The CDR3 reads CASSLPRVGGQGNTEAFF. The CDR3 coding sequence is TGTGCCAGCAGCCTCCCGAGGGTGGGGGGCCAGGGAAACACTGAAGCTTTCTTT.

This chain joins TRBV19 and TRBJ1-3, with unresolved D. With 4 bases removed from V and 8 bases from J, the gap between germline ends came to 12 bases. Per the germline V gene, CDR1 is LNHDA and CDR2 is SQIVND (reference sequence). The CDR3 is made up of 13 amino acids. The CDR3 DNA reads as TGTGCCAGTAGTACTCCAGGCGCGGACACCATATATTTT. Its protein is CASSTPGADTIYF.